A single sample gave rise to the 17 T cell receptor beta chains below, sequenced in a study of cytomegalovirus exposure and HLA in healthy donors. The method was immunoSEQ multiplex PCR; TCRdb's version includes in-frame clones alone and lacks a portion of them. This sample yields approximately 190,000 clones, of which approximately 80% are seen a single time; around 15% belongs to the top ten. The sample comprised PBMCs. The receptors were gathered from a woman aged 25 to 39 in good health and CMV-seropositive.

This clone was seen once. In DNA, the CDR3 is TGTGCCATCATAACAGGGGTGGGCGGCTACACCTTC. Translating gives CAIITGVGGYTF. The rearrangement joins TRBV28 to TRBJ1-2, with 7 bases matching TRBD1. The ends lost 10 bases at V and 8 bases at J; junction bases unmatched: 10. The CDR3 consists of 12 residues. Germline CDR1 reads MDHEN; CDR2 reads SYDVKM.

The V gene is TRBV9, the J gene TRBJ2-1; D perhaps matches TRBD2 (6 bases). This CDR3 has 17 residues. In germline, CDR1 is SGDLS, CDR2 YYNGEE. V gave up 2 bases and J gave up 6 bases, with 21 bases separating them. In DNA form, the CDR3 reads TGTGCCAGCAGCGTTCCGAAAAACCGGGACTTAGCCAATGAGCAGTTCTTC. Its translation is CASSVPKNRDLANEQFF. The full variable domain, with the rest looked up from reference TRBV9 and TRBJ2-1, is DSGVTQTPKHLITATGQRVTLRCSPRSGDLSVYWYQQSLDQGLQFLIQYYNGEERAKGNILERFSAQQFPDLHSELNLSSLELGDSALYFCASSVPKNRDLANEQFFGPGTRLTVL.

This chain connects TRBV5-6 to TRBJ1-2; 7 positions match TRBD1. CDR3 length: 12 residues. Germline loops: CDR1 SGHDT, CDR2 YYEEEE. Germline trimming cut 6 bases from V and 2 bases from J; bases unmatched to any gene: 1. CDR3 sequence: CASTQGNYGYTF. DNA for the CDR3: TGTGCCAGCACACAGGGGAACTATGGCTACACCTTC.

The chain has TRBV6-5 and TRBJ2-5; D is undetermined. V was shortened by 5 bases and J by 3 bases, with 10 bases between the two germline ends. Germline assignment: CDR1 MNHEY and CDR2 SVGAGI. This CDR3 comprises 13 residues. The CDR3 loop reads CASSRTNKETQYF. CDR3 coding DNA: TGTGCCAGCAGTCGCACCAACAAAGAGACCCAGTACTTC.

The chain joins TRBV6-5 to TRBJ1-4, with 9 bases lining up with TRBD1. This CDR3 is 16 amino acids long. The J segment lost 3 bases and the V segment lost 4 bases, leaving 6 bases of the junction unmatched. CDR1 and CDR2 (germline): MNHEY, SVGAGI. CDR3 sequence reads: CASSSFGQGPNEKLFF. The CDR3, as DNA: TGTGCCAGCAGTTCCTTCGGACAGGGGCCTAATGAAAAACTGTTTTTT.

The rearrangement joins TRBV19 to TRBJ1-5, with D perhaps TRBD1 (6 bases). Trimming left V 5 bases short and J 2 bases short, with 16 bases between. CDR3 size: 16 residues. CDR1 is LNHDA, CDR2 SQIVND, per germline (reference sequence). As DNA, the CDR3 is TGTGCCAGTAGTCCCCGGGGGGGCAGGGGCAATCAGCCCCAGCATTTT. As protein: CASSPRGGRGNQPQHF.

V is TRBV9 and J is TRBJ2-6, with 10 bases matching TRBD1. CDR3 size: 18 residues. The trim removed 6 bases at V and 6 bases at J, leaving 15 bases unmatched. CDR1 is SGDLS and CDR2 is YYNGEE in the germline V gene. CDR3 bases: TGTGCCAGCACCCGGGACAGGGGCACGGACTCTAAGGCCAACGTCCTGACTTTC. Its translation is CASTRDRGTDSKANVLTF.

The chain has TRBV10-3 and TRBJ1-2; TRBD1 aligns across 7 bases. Trimming at V came to 2 bases and at J to 4 bases, leaving 1 base not matched to a gene. This CDR3 region has 13 residues. The germline V gene has CDR1 ENHRY and CDR2 SYGVKD. The CDR3 DNA sequence: TGTGCCATCAGTGAGACAGGGGTCTATGGCTACACCTTC. It translates to CAISETGVYGYTF.

V usage is TRBV29-1 and J usage is TRBJ2-7; D remains ambiguous. Germline V gives CDR1 SQVTM, CDR2 ANQGSEA. Trimming removed 4 bases at V and 0 bases at J, with 7 bases between. CDR3 length: 12 residues. CDR3 loop: CSVVYSSYEQYF. CDR3 DNA: TGCAGCGTTGTATATAGCTCCTACGAGCAGTACTTC.

V and J are TRBV27 and TRBJ2-7; 10 positions agree with TRBD1. Germline trimming cut 0 bases from V and 4 bases from J; bases unmatched to any gene: 15. Germline V CDR1 and CDR2: MNHEY, SMNVEV (reference sequence). The CDR3 is made up of 19 amino acids. The CDR3 DNA sequence: TGTGCCAGCAGTTTATCTCCTCTCTTACGGGACAGGGGACCTTACGAGCAGTACTTC. Its protein is CASSLSPLLRDRGPYEQYF.

The CDR3, as DNA: TGCAGCGTTGAGAAGGGGGACACTGAAGCTTTCTTT. The encoded protein is CSVEKGDTEAFF. This chain links TRBV29-1 with TRBJ1-1, with a tentative D call TRBD1 (6 bases). Trimming stripped 3 bases from V and 3 bases from J, with 8 bases between. This CDR3 has 12 residues. CDR1 is SQVTM and CDR2 is ANQGSEA in the germline V gene.

This chain joins TRBV6-1 and TRBJ2-2; 7 nucleotides agree with TRBD1. The germline V gene encodes CDR1 MNHNS and CDR2 SASEGT. CDR3 length: 14 amino acids. V trimming: 6 bases; J trimming: 6 bases; junction bases outside the gene matches: 7. CDR3 coding DNA: TGTGCCAGCAGGGCCTTACAGGGGCCCGGGGAGCTGTTTTTT. This gives the protein CASRALQGPGELFF.

The chain uses TRBV27 and TRBJ2-1, with 7 positions matching TRBD1. This CDR3 is built from 12 residues. Looked up from germline, CDR1 is MNHEY and CDR2 is SMNVEV (reference sequence). Trimming removed 6 bases from V and 12 bases from J; junction bases left unmatched: 8. The CDR3 sequence: CASSRQGRVQFF. In DNA, the CDR3 is TGTGCCAGCAGCCGACAGGGCAGGGTGCAGTTCTTC.

This clone has only one observation. The rearrangement links TRBV27 to TRBJ1-2; D is unresolved. Germline CDR1 reads MNHEY; CDR2 reads SMNVEV (reference sequence). Trimming cost V 1 base and J 1 base, with 4 bases left between them. This CDR3 is 13 amino acids long. Here the CDR3 reads CASSLFSNYGYTF. The CDR3 nucleotides read TGTGCCAGCAGTTTATTCAGTAACTATGGCTACACCTTC.

The rearrangement joins TRBV18 to TRBJ2-7; 8 positions agree with TRBD2. With V trimmed by 3 bases and J by 3 bases, 13 bases remained unmatched. Germline loops: CDR1 KGHSH, CDR2 LQKENI. The CDR3 spans 17 residues. The CDR3 loop reads CASSPSGGSGSYYEQYF. The CDR3 DNA is TGTGCCAGCTCACCTTCGGGGGGGAGCGGGAGTTACTACGAGCAGTACTTC.

This clone has just one count. The chain employs TRBV4-2 and TRBJ1-2; TRBD1 aligns across 7 bases. With 2 bases clipped from V and 0 bases from J, the junction kept 3 bases outside the gene matches. Germline values: CDR1 LGHNA, CDR2 YNFKEQ. CDR3 length equals 15 residues. CDR3 sequence reads: CASSQYRGSNYGYTF. Here the CDR3 DNA reads TGTGCCAGCAGCCAATACAGGGGATCTAACTATGGCTACACCTTC.

This rearrangement joins TRBV2 to TRBJ1-5, with TRBD1 matching over 8 bases. The CDR3 covers 15 residues. Looked up from germline, CDR1 is SNHLY and CDR2 is FYNNEI. V dropped 1 base and J dropped 9; count of bases not matched to a gene: 8. CDR3 loop: CASSEETGVPRPQHF. The CDR3 nucleotides read TGTGCCAGCAGTGAAGAGACAGGGGTCCCTAGGCCCCAGCATTTT.